This record concerns one TCR beta chain sequence. Its antigen is unknown. This CDR3 spans 14 amino acids. Germline V gene data show CDR1 as SGHRS and CDR2 as YFSETQ. V shed 0 bases and J shed 3 bases, with 7 bases lying between them. The data were obtained in a study of T cell responses to AZD1222 COVID-19 vaccine. Overall study findings and caveats: Unmutated variant regions are reportedly targeted by nearly half of spike-specific TCRs. Sampling that yielded the repertoires occurred only after the peak T cell response. Along spike, vaccine-associated CD4 TCRs were found throughout, with dominance at 160-218 and 743-854. White British donors predominated, females outnumbered males, and clonal diversity was possibly underestimated.

Assay: immunoSEQ multiplex PCR; the TCRdb copy retains only in-frame clones and omits some. The sample carries 100,000 or so clones, 80% to 90% recorded once. The chain joins TRBV5-1 to TRBJ1-5; possibly TRBD1 for D (5 bases). Sequencing used peripheral blood, obtained 28 days after the second AZD1222 dose. This TCR derives from an adult who received the AZD1222 COVID-19 vaccine. The CDR3: CASSLGGDNQPQHF. The CDR3 DNA follows: TGCGCCAGCAGCTTGGGAGGGGACAATCAGCCCCAGCATTTT.